This T cell receptor beta chain was sequenced for a study of T-cell memory formation after mild COVID-19. On the study more broadly: Clusters of TCRs were largely donor specific. Study-wide findings and caveats: Memory from before infection featured some responding clones, which suggests cross-reactive memory joined. CD4+ bias marked clones expanding day 15 to 37, unlike balanced contracting clones.

This clonotype has more than one count but fewer than ten. Its antigen is not known. TCRdb reanalysed the 5' RACE reads using MiXCR and keeps one entry per CDR3 protein. The sample has a few hundred thousand distinct CDR3 sequences, 16% seen once; the top ten hold 20% to 25%. This CDR3 has 13 amino acids. Trimming removed 6 bases from V and 0 bases from J, with 8 bases in between. Germline CDR1 reads MNHEY; CDR2 reads SVGAGI. The chain has TRBV6-5 and TRBJ1-2; D remains unclear. The source material was PBMCs or a T cell subset sorted from them (not recorded which). This TCR derives from a man aged 18 to 29 who had mild COVID-19 (a few samples of this study predate the infection). Cell type and time point are not known. This CDR3 is CASRAVANYGYTF. The CDR3, as DNA: TGTGCCAGCAGGGCCGTGGCTAACTATGGCTACACCTTC.